What follows are 8 T cell receptor beta chains derived from one specimen sequenced in a study of shared clonotypes between healthy human individuals (dated by TCRdb to the early 2020s). The method behind the library was the immunoSEQ multiplex PCR assay. In TCRdb, the immuneACCESS table is reduced to in-frame sequences with V and J assigned. These tables do not hold every clone; where another copy was compared, an unresolved V gene accounts for under half, and the others remain unexplained. This sample comprises about 2.4 million clones, 93% of them detected only once. The ten top clones hold 0.35% to 0.45% of the sample. Sequenced material: naive CD4+ T cells from PBMCs. The cell subset or site label here, explained by the study, means: CD45RA+ positively selected. Source of these receptors: a man aged 18 to 29 in good health. Some clones in this sample may be carry-over from other donors' samples.

The chain links TRBV28 to TRBJ1-4; D is uncertain. From germline, CDR1 is MDHEN and CDR2 SYDVKM. V lost 5 bases, J lost 6 bases, and 7 bases lay in between. This CDR3 is 12 amino acids long. The CDR3 region is CASSGPYEKLFF. CDR3 DNA: TGTGCCAGCAGTGGCCCCTATGAAAAACTGTTTTTT.

With respect to this clone: Other DNA sequences in this sample translate to the same CDR3. The V gene is TRBV6-5, the J gene TRBJ2-7; D might be TRBD2 (5 bases). Deletions cut 0 bases from V and 0 bases from J, with 6 bases between. The V gene's germline CDR1 is MNHEY and CDR2 SVGAGI. There are 14 residues in the CDR3. Here the CDR3 reads CASSYSGNSYEQYF. For the CDR3, the DNA is TGTGCCAGCAGTTACTCCGGGAACTCCTACGAGCAGTACTTC.

This clone came up once. The CDR3 spells CASSPFASTGAGTQYF. CDR3 nucleotides: TGTGCCAGCAGCCCCTTCGCGTCTACCGGGGCAGGTACGCAGTATTTT. This chain joins TRBV7-9 and TRBJ2-3, with D possibly being TRBD1 or TRBD2 (5 bases each). Trimming stripped 5 bases from V and 8 bases from J, with 23 bases between. The CDR3 loop spans 16 amino acids. Germline CDR1 and CDR2: SEHNR and FQNEAQ (reference sequence).

The V and J genes are TRBV4-2 and TRBJ2-3; D is unclear. The CDR3 contains 15 residues. The V end was cut by 5 bases, the J end by 0 bases, with 12 bases between. CDR1 and CDR2 from the germline V gene are LGHNA and YNFKEQ. The CDR3 protein is CASSGRARSTDTQYF. For the CDR3, the DNA is TGTGCCAGCAGCGGGCGAGCTCGCAGCACAGATACGCAGTATTTT.

On this clone itself: At the DNA level, this CDR3 is encoded by other sequences in the same sample as well. The chain combines TRBV28 with TRBJ2-7, with a tentative D call TRBD1 (5 bases). This CDR3 is built from 12 residues. The V end lost 5 bases, the J end lost 0 bases, and 5 bases lay between the germline ends. Germline CDR1 reads MDHEN; CDR2 reads SYDVKM. CDR3 residues: CASSQGSYEQYF. The DNA of the CDR3 is TGTGCCAGCAGTCAGGGCTCCTACGAGCAGTACTTC. Full variable domain (missing parts from reference TRBV28 and TRBJ2-7): DVKVTQSSRYLVKRTGEKVFLECVQDMDHENMFWYRQDPGLGLRLIYFSYDVKMKEKGDIPEGYSVSREKKERFSLILESASTNQTSMYLCASSQGSYEQYFGPGTRLTVT.

Note on this clone: The sample carries other DNA sequences with the same CDR3. The chain has TRBV5-1 and TRBJ2-2; 7 nucleotides match TRBD2. Germline loops: CDR1 SGHRS, CDR2 YFSETQ. The ends lost 1 base at V and 2 bases at J; junction bases unmatched: 2. The CDR3 is 15 amino acids. This CDR3 is CASSLPSGNTGELFF. In DNA, the CDR3 is TGCGCCAGCAGCTTGCCTAGCGGAAACACCGGGGAGCTGTTTTTT.

Regarding this clone: Distinct nucleotide sequences in the sample also encode this CDR3. V usage is TRBV10-1 and J usage is TRBJ2-3, with D maybe TRBD2 (6 bases). CDR3 size: 13 residues. V lost 3 bases, J lost 6 bases, and 10 bases lay in between. The germline gives CDR1 WNHNN, CDR2 SYGVQD (reference sequence). This chain's CDR3 is CASSEGGADTQYF. CDR3 DNA sequence: TGCGCCAGCAGTGAAGGAGGGGCGGATACGCAGTATTTT.

The V gene is TRBV29-1, the J gene TRBJ1-1; perhaps TRBD1 as D (6 bases). Germline CDR1 is SQVTM and CDR2 is ANQGSEA. V was pared by 4 bases and J by 4 bases, with 13 bases between. This CDR3 region has 13 residues. CDR3 protein: CSVVNGGGTEAFF. The CDR3 DNA follows: TGCAGCGTTGTCAACGGAGGGGGCACTGAAGCTTTCTTT.